This T cell receptor beta chain was identified during a study of blood T cell repertoires in COVID-19 (dated by TCRdb to between 2020 and 2021). Notes on the research overall: Collaborator samples came from the United States, Italy and Spain and covered acute and convalescent phases of COVID-19. The dataset comprised deeply sampled blood TCRbeta repertoires from subjects exposed to, actively infected with, or recovered from COVID-19. A de-identified subject ID, COVID-19 status, age in years and sex were almost always included in the sample metadata. The prospective study material was composed of cDNA or gDNA derived from T cells, B-cell-depleted T cells, or PBMCs. Samples came from the ongoing ImmuneRACE study (first 160 participants) plus 1,254 subjects from 6 global collaborators. HLA class I and class II types, where available, came from metadata supplied by the sample provider rather than from assay-based typing. The repertoires were made available in a free public database intended to serve as a resource for research on the immune response to SARS-CoV-2.

TCRbeta CDR3 regions were amplified from genomic DNA by means of the immunoSEQ Assay, a bias-controlled multiplex PCR. In the paper's pipeline: Nucleated cell counts per sample were estimated from amplification of reference gene primers within the assay. Sequence reads were collapsed and filtered to measure the absolute abundance of every unique TCRbeta CDR3 rearrangement. For each sample, productive Simpson clonality was calculated as the square root of Simpson's diversity index over productive rearrangements. Here the immuneACCESS table is served through TCRdb, limited to in-frame sequences with V and J called. Missing clones are a known gap in these copies; in checked studies unresolved V genes cover under half, and the rest lacks a known reason. That table supplies the V and J calls and clone size; D and trimming were determined from the DNA. For this sample the table gives about 130,000 clones, of which approximately 83% were detected only once. The ten largest account for over 15% of the sample.

The study at large found these results: The quantity of clinical and demographic metadata differed by source and by participant and was supplied without curation.

The germline V gene (reference sequence) sets CDR1 to LNHNV and CDR2 to YYDKDF. Including cysteine and phenylalanine, the CDR3 has 16 amino acids. The read is trimmed to its CDR3 DNA, 48 bases read in frame from base 1. V is reduced by 1 base and J by 2 bases, leaving a spacing of 15 bases between them. Whole blood was collected in K2EDTA tubes by collaborating institutions according to the institutions' own protocols. For TCRbeta analysis, collaborators shipped samples in one of three forms: frozen whole blood, isolated PBMCs, or DNA extracted from either of those sample types. As regards this clone: The antigen it recognizes is unknown. The input lacks base qualities; no much larger clone sits a single base away.

The chain uses TRBV15 and TRBJ2-7; TRBD1 is a weak D gene call, 5 bases matching. This sequence originates from a woman aged 45 to 65 with acute or convalescent COVID-19. The material sequenced was peripheral blood. The DNA is as follows: TGTGCCACCAGCAGAGGCCTAGGGGCAGCCGCCTACGAGCAGTACTTC. This sequence encodes CATSRGLGAAAYEQYF.